This T cell receptor (beta chain) was retrieved from a study of long-term antiretroviral therapy in people with HIV. This was the immunoSEQ v3.0 assay at survey level. Profiling relied on immunoSEQ multiplex PCR, and the TCRdb table lists in-frame clones only, not all of them. The repertoire holds about 22,000 clones, with around 76% as singletons. With 4 bases clipped from V and 1 base from J, the junction kept 6 bases outside the gene matches. The CDR3 runs 15 residues. Germline loops: CDR1 SNHLY, CDR2 FYNNEI. Regarding the study as a whole: Repertoire composition at all time points was dominated by clones that had expanded before ART.

This clone was observed a handful of times. The target antigen is unknown. Participants living with HIV all received treatment in the United States. The TCR comes from a woman between 35 and 50 years old with HIV. Sequencing was performed on unsorted PBMCs, taken less than 1.8 years before starting antiretroviral therapy. This chain connects TRBV2 to TRBJ1-1; 7 bases are a match to TRBD1. CDR3 coding DNA: TGTGCCAGCAGTGGTCCCAGGGGGGGGAACACTGAAGCTTTCTTT. This translates into CASSGPRGGNTEAFF.